This paragraph covers one T cell receptor beta chain sequence. Its specific antigen is unknown. No base quality values were provided; no much bigger clone lies one nucleotide off. These data belong to a study of blood T cell repertoires in COVID-19 (dated by TCRdb to 2019 to 2021). Concerning the study at large: Collaborator samples came from the United States, Italy and Spain and covered acute and convalescent phases of COVID-19. The prospective study material was composed of cDNA or gDNA derived from T cells, B-cell-depleted T cells, or PBMCs. The dataset comprised deeply sampled blood TCRbeta repertoires from subjects exposed to, actively infected with, or recovered from COVID-19. The repertoires were released in a freely available public database meant as a resource for research on the immune response to SARS-CoV-2. Samples came from the ongoing ImmuneRACE study (first 160 participants) plus 1,254 subjects from 6 global collaborators. A de-identified subject ID, COVID-19 status, age in years and sex were almost always included in the sample metadata. Where available, HLA class I and class II types were taken from metadata supplied by the sample provider and were not determined by assay-based typing. Overall results and qualifications from the work: How much clinical and demographic metadata was included differed by source and by participant, and the metadata was provided uncurated.

CDR1 and CDR2, per the germline V gene, are MDHEN and SYDVKM. Inclusive of the bounding cysteine and phenylalanine, the CDR3 is 15 residues long. The CDR3 DNA has 45 bases and is translated from base 1. The junction shows trimming of 6 bases on V and 1 base on J, and the gene matches do not reach 5 bases of it. TCRbeta CDR3 regions were amplified from genomic DNA by means of the immunoSEQ Assay, a bias-controlled multiplex PCR. In the original analysis: The number of nucleated cells in each sample was estimated by amplification of reference gene primers within the assay. To quantify the absolute abundance of each unique TCRbeta CDR3 rearrangement, sequence reads were collapsed and filtered. For each sample, productive Simpson clonality was calculated as the square root of Simpson's diversity index over productive rearrangements. TCRdb's version of the immuneACCESS table is confined to in-frame rearrangements and falls short of the full clone set. An unresolved V gene accounts for under half of the shortfall where checked; the remainder is of unknown origin. V and J calls and clone size are given by that table; D and trimming were obtained from the DNA. The sample records just over 150,000 clones, 80% to 95% of which are singletons. 3.5% to 5% of the sample goes to the ten largest clones.

Each collaborating institution followed its own protocols to collect whole blood in K2EDTA tubes. For TCRbeta analysis, collaborators shipped samples as frozen whole blood, isolated PBMCs, or DNA extracted from either of those sample types. The source of this sequence is a woman in her fifties or sixties with acute or convalescent COVID-19. The V and J segments used are TRBV28 and TRBJ1-4; a stretch of 7 junction bases matches TRBD1. Sequenced sample: peripheral blood. The CDR3 in this case is CASSPGGVTNEKLFF. DNA sequence: TGTGCCAGCAGCCCAGGGGGAGTAACTAATGAAAAACTGTTTTTT.